Each of the 16 T cell receptor beta chains below was sequenced from the same sample in a study of shared clonotypes between healthy human individuals. Method: immunoSEQ multiplex PCR; TCRdb's copy keeps in-frame clones and lacks some. Found here are 190,000 or so clones, roughly 70% of them singletons; the top ten hold 10%. Material for sequencing was memory CD4+ T cells sorted from blood. As for subset: CD45RA-negative fraction. Receptors were obtained from a man aged 25 to 40 in good health.

This clone has a single count. The rearrangement joins TRBV4-3 to TRBJ2-2; a weak D match, TRBD1 (5 bases). The germline V gene has CDR1 LGHNA and CDR2 YSLEER. This CDR3 is 16 amino acids long. Trimming left V 0 bases short and J 6 bases short, with 14 bases between. CDR3 residues: CASSQDIIRAAGELFF. Here the CDR3 DNA reads TGCGCCAGCAGCCAAGATATCATCAGGGCCGCCGGGGAGCTGTTTTTT.

The rearrangement links TRBV6-6 to TRBJ1-5; D possibly corresponds to TRBD1 (6 bases). Germline V gene lookup returns CDR1 MNHNY and CDR2 SVGAGI (reference sequence). The CDR3 consists of 13 residues. Trimming took 5 bases from V and 9 from J, leaving 14 bases between them. This CDR3 reads CASSQQGWGPQHF. CDR3 in DNA: TGTGCCAGCAGTCAACAGGGCTGGGGGCCCCAGCATTTT.

The CDR3 reads CASREGLVSYEQYF. The CDR3 DNA reads TGCGCCAGCAGAGAGGGACTAGTTTCCTACGAGCAGTACTTC. This chain joins TRBV5-1 and TRBJ2-7, with 8 bases identical to TRBD2. Trimming took 5 bases from V and 1 from J; bases not matched to a gene: 5. Germline CDR1 SGHRS, CDR2 YFSETQ. The CDR3 is 14 amino acids.

This chain uses TRBV14 with TRBJ1-1, with D unresolved. Germline V lookup: CDR1 SGHDN, CDR2 FVKESK. Trimming took 0 bases from V and 1 from J, leaving 9 bases between them. The CDR3 has 15 amino acids. CDR3 DNA: TGTGCCAGCAGCCAAGAAGGCCGACAGAACACTGAAGCTTTCTTT. Translating gives CASSQEGRQNTEAFF.

The rearrangement uses TRBV7-8 and TRBJ2-5; D unclear. Germline V gene data show CDR1 as SGHVS and CDR2 as FQNEAQ. This CDR3 comprises 15 residues. Trimming left V 4 bases short and J 2 bases short, with 14 bases between. The DNA for the CDR3 is TGTGCCAGCAGCTCCTGGTCTGGCGGTCAAGAGACCCAGTACTTC. Protein: CASSSWSGGQETQYF.

V usage is TRBV7-2 and J usage is TRBJ2-5; D is undetermined. This CDR3 is 15 amino acids long. V was shortened by 1 base and J by 2 bases, with 11 bases between the two germline ends. Germline V CDR1 and CDR2: SGHTA, FQGNSA. In nucleotides, the CDR3 is TGTGCCAGCAGCTTAGATTGGTTGGTTCAAGAGACCCAGTACTTC. It encodes CASSLDWLVQETQYF. The complete variable domain, with remaining parts taken from reference TRBV7-2 and TRBJ2-5, reads GAGVSQSPSNKVTEKGKDVELRCDPISGHTALYWYRQSLGQGLEFLIYFQGNSAPDKSGLPSDRFSAERTGGSVSTLTIQRTQQEDSAVYLCASSLDWLVQETQYFGPGTRLLVL.

The V call is TRBV11-3, the J call TRBJ2-7; D perhaps matches TRBD2 (7 bases). Germline CDR1 and CDR2: SGHNT and YENEEA. V lost 4 bases and J lost 4, with 11 bases in between. The length of the CDR3 is 13 residues. CDR3 in amino acids: CASSSRGGYEQYF. DNA of the CDR3: TGTGCCAGCAGCTCGAGGGGGGGGTACGAGCAGTACTTC.

About this clone: Additional DNA sequences in this sample encode the identical CDR3. The J gene is TRBJ1-5, the V gene TRBV2; D is ambiguous. Germline V lookup: CDR1 SNHLY, CDR2 FYNNEI. The CDR3 runs 11 residues. Trimming took 5 bases from V and 6 from J, leaving 5 bases between them. The CDR3 DNA reads TGTGCCAGCAGTCTTGGTCAGCCCCAGCATTTT. The encoded protein is CASSLGQPQHF. Complete variable domain (other parts from reference TRBV2 and TRBJ1-5): EPEVTQTPSHQVTQMGQEVILRCVPISNHLYFYWYRQILGQKVEFLVSFYNNEISEKSEIFDDQFSVERPDGSNFTLKIRSTKLEDSAMYFCASSLGQPQHFGDGTRLSIL.

The rearrangement links TRBV28 to TRBJ2-7; a possible D gene is TRBD2 (6 bases). Germline assignment: CDR1 MDHEN and CDR2 SYDVKM. The ends were cut back, 3 bases at V and 3 bases at J, with 15 bases in the middle. The CDR3 is made up of 15 amino acids. The CDR3 coding sequence is TGTGCCAGCAGTTTGATTTTAGCGGCCATCTACGAGCAGTACTTC. Translated: CASSLILAAIYEQYF.

In this sample, this clone turned up many times. The same CDR3 also results from other DNA sequences found in this sample. The chain employs TRBV28 and TRBJ1-1; 7 bases align to TRBD1. CDR3 length: 11 residues. CDR1 and CDR2 (germline): MDHEN, SYDVKM. Germline trimming cut 7 bases from V and 6 bases from J; bases unmatched to any gene: 2. As DNA, the CDR3 is TGTGCCAGCAAGGGGGCTTCTGAAGCTTTCTTT. Residues: CASKGASEAFF. Combining the CDR3 with reference TRBV28 and TRBJ1-1 gives the whole variable domain DVKVTQSSRYLVKRTGEKVFLECVQDMDHENMFWYRQDPGLGLRLIYFSYDVKMKEKGDIPEGYSVSREKKERFSLILESASTNQTSMYLCASKGASEAFFGQGTRLTVV.

The CDR3 reads CTSSQDPPGRFIYEQYF. Written as DNA, the CDR3 is TGCACCAGCAGCCAAGATCCCCCGGGCAGGTTCATATACGAGCAGTACTTC. The V and J genes are TRBV1 and TRBJ2-7. TRBV1 corresponds to a pseudogene. The CDR3 sequence is 17 residues long.

This clone was detected only a few times. The V gene is TRBV5-1, the J gene TRBJ2-6, with D maybe TRBD1 (6 bases). Germline-derived CDR1 and CDR2 are SGHRS and YFSETQ. V lost 2 bases to trimming and J lost 0 bases, with 9 bases between them. CDR3 size: 16 residues. CDR3 amino acids: CASSFRGGSGANVLTF. The CDR3 bases are TGCGCCAGCAGCTTCCGAGGGGGCTCTGGGGCCAACGTCCTGACTTTC.

The CDR3 reads CASSRQVSGANVLTF. The CDR3 bases are TGTGCCAGCAGCCGACAGGTCTCTGGGGCCAACGTCCTGACTTTC. V is TRBV11-2 and J is TRBJ2-6; possible D gene TRBD1, 6 bases. Germline CDR1 reads SGHAT; CDR2 reads FQNNGV. There are 15 residues in the CDR3. V was shortened by 5 bases and J by 0 bases, with 8 bases between the two germline ends.

This rearrangement joins TRBV5-1 to TRBJ2-7; maybe TRBD2 (7 bases). CDR3 length equals 15 residues. In germline, CDR1 is SGHRS, CDR2 YFSETQ. V lost 0 bases and J 6 bases, leaving 16 bases between the germline ends. This chain's CDR3 is CASSLGGGPTSEQYF. The CDR3, as DNA: TGCGCCAGCAGCTTGGGGGGGGGCCCTACCAGCGAGCAGTACTTC.

The DNA of the CDR3 is TGTGCCAGCAGTTTATTCCACCGACAGGATGGCGACACTGAAGCTTTCTTT. Translated, it gives CASSLFHRQDGDTEAFF. This chain links TRBV27 with TRBJ1-1; tentative D call: TRBD1 (6 bases). The V and J ends lost 1 base and 3 bases respectively, with 18 bases between them. Germline lookup yields CDR1 MNHEY and CDR2 SMNVEV (reference sequence). The CDR3 contains 17 residues.

The chain combines TRBV7-3 with TRBJ2-7; 13 bases are a match to TRBD2. CDR1 is SGHTA and CDR2 is FQGTGA in the germline V gene. After removal of 4 bases from V and 7 bases from J, the junction contained 7 bases not matched to a gene. This CDR3 has 15 residues. CDR3 bases: TGTGCCAGCAGCTCGTGGACTAGCGGGAGTGGTGAGCAGTACTTC. It specifies CASSSWTSGSGEQYF.